This TCR beta chain is from a study of CD8+ T cells in alopecia areata. About the research overall: The protocol delivered tofacitinib for 6 to 18 months, then withdrew it for 6 months. General study points: TCR sharing across patients was less clear than in mice, possibly HLA-related. Elevated clonality characterized lesional scalp relative to normal scalp, particularly in alopecia totalis/universalis.

Trimming took 0 bases from V and 4 from J; bases not matched to a gene: 7. There are 15 residues in the CDR3. Germline CDR1 and CDR2: SGDLS and YYNGEE. Extracted RNA was reverse transcribed, and the resulting cDNA served as sequencing template. Produced via immunoSEQ multiplex PCR; TCRdb's table is partial and in-frame only. The sample lists 150,000 or so clones; approximately 53% were seen once. Notes on this clone: Its specificity is unknown.

Individuals with alopecia areata gave both lesional scalp punch biopsies and peripheral blood for collection. The material was CD8+ T cells sorted from blood, obtained at week 0. This TCR was recovered from a human donor with alopecia areata. V is TRBV9 and J is TRBJ2-7; 7 bases line up with TRBD1. The CDR3 protein is CASSVEETGPYEQYF. The CDR3 nucleotides are TGTGCCAGCAGCGTAGAAGAGACAGGGCCGTACGAGCAGTACTTC.